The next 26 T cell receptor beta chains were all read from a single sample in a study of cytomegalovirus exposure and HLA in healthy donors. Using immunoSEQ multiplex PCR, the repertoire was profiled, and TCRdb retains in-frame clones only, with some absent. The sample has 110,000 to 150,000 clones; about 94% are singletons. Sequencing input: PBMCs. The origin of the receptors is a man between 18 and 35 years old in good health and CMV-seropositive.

As DNA, the CDR3 is TGCAGCGTTGTTTTGCGGGGACGAAGGAGCTCCTACAATGAGCAGTTCTTC. This translates into CSVVLRGRRSSYNEQFF. The rearrangement uses TRBV29-1 and TRBJ2-1; a possible D gene is TRBD2 (6 bases). V lost 4 bases, J lost 0 bases, and 19 bases lay in between. Looked up from germline, CDR1 is SQVTM and CDR2 is ANQGSEA. The CDR3 spans 17 residues.

The CDR3 bases are TGTGCCAGCACCTCTGAGGGGTTGGCGGGGGTCAATGAGCAGTTCTTC. Translating it yields CASTSEGLAGVNEQFF. This chain joins TRBV5-4 and TRBJ2-1; 7 bases are shared with TRBD2. The CDR3 consists of 16 residues. Trimming at V came to 6 bases and at J to 6 bases, leaving 15 bases not matched to a gene. Germline lookup yields CDR1 SGHNT and CDR2 YYREEE (reference sequence).

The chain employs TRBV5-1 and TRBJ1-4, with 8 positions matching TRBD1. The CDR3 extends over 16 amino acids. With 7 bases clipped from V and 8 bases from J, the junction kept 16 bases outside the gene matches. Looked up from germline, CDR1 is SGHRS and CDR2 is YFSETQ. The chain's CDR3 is CASRRTGSGINEKLFF. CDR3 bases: TGCGCCAGCCGTCGGACAGGGAGTGGCATCAACGAAAAACTGTTTTTT. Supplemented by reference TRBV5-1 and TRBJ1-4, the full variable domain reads KAGVTQTPRYLIKTRGQQVTLSCSPISGHRSVSWYQQTPGQGLQFLFEYFSETQRNKGNFPGRFSGRQFSNSRSEMNVSTLELGDSALYLCASRRTGSGINEKLFFGSGTQLSVL.

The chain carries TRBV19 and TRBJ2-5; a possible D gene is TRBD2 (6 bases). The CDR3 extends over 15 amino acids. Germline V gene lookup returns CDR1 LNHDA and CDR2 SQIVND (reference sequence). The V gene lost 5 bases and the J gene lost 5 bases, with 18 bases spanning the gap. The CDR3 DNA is TGTGCCAGTAGTCCCCGGGACTCCTTGGGGGAGACCCAGTACTTC. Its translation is CASSPRDSLGETQYF.

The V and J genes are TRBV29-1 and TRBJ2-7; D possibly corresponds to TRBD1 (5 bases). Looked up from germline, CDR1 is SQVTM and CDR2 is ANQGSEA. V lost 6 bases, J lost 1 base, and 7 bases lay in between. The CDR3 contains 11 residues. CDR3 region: CSVAGSYEQYF. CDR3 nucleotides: TGCAGCGTCGCAGGGTCCTACGAGCAGTACTTC.

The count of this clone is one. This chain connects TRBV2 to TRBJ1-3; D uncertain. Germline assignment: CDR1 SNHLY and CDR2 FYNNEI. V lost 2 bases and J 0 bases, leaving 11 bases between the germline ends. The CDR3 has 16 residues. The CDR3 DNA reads TGTGCCAGCAGTGAAAATAGTGGGCGCTCTGGAAACACCATATATTTT. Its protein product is CASSENSGRSGNTIYF.

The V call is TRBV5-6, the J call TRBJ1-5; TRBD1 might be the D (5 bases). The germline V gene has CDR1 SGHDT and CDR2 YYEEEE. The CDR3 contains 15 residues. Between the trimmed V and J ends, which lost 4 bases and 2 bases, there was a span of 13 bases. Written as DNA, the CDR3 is TGTGCCAGCAGCCCCGGGGGTGGGGGCAATCAGCCCCAGCATTTT. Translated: CASSPGGGGNQPQHF. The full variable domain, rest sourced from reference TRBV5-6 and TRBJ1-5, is DAGVTQSPTHLIKTRGQQVTLRCSPKSGHDTVSWYQQALGQGPQFIFQYYEEEERQRGNFPDRFSGHQFPNYSSELNVNALLLGDSALYLCASSPGGGGNQPQHFGDGTRLSIL.

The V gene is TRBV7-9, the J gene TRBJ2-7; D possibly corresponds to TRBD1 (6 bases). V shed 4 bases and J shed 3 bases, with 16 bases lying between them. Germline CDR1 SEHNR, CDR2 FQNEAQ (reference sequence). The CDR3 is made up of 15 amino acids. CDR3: CASSSYRADSYEQYF. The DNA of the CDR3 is TGTGCCAGCAGCTCCTACAGGGCGGATAGCTACGAGCAGTACTTC.

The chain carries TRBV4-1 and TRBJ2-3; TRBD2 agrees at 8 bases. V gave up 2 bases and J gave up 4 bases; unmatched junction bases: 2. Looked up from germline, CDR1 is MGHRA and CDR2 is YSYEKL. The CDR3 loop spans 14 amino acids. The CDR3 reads CASSQLLAADTQYF. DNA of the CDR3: TGCGCCAGCAGCCAATTACTAGCGGCAGATACGCAGTATTTT.

Here the CDR3 DNA reads TGTGCCAGCAGCCCACGGACAGGGGAAAATTCACCCCTCCACTTT. This encodes CASSPRTGENSPLHF. This chain connects TRBV9 to TRBJ1-6, with 9 bases lining up with TRBD1. CDR1 is SGDLS and CDR2 is YYNGEE in the germline V gene. The CDR3 has 15 residues. V lost 4 bases and J lost 7; bases outside the gene matches: 6.

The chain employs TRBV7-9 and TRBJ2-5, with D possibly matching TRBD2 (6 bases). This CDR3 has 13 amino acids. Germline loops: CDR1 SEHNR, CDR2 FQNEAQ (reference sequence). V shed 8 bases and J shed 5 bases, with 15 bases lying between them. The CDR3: CASFGEEGETQYF. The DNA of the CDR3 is TGTGCCAGCTTTGGGGAGGAGGGTGAGACCCAGTACTTC. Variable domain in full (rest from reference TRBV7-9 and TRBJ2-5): DTGVSQNPRHKITKRGQNVTFRCDPISEHNRLYWYRQTLGQGPEFLTYFQNEAQLEKSRLLSDRFSAERPKGSFSTLEIQRTEQGDSAMYLCASFGEEGETQYFGPGTRLLVL.

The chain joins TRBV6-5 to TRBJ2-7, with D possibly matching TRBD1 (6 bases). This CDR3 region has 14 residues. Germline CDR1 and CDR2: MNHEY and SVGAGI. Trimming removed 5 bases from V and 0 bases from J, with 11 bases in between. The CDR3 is CASSRRTDSYEQYF. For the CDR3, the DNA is TGTGCCAGCAGTAGACGGACAGACTCCTACGAGCAGTACTTC.

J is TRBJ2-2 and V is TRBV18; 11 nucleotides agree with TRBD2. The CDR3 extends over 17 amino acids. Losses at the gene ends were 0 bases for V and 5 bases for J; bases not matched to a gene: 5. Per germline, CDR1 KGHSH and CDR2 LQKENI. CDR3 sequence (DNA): TGTGCCAGCTCACCACCCGGGACTAGCGGAGGAACCGGGGAGCTGTTTTTT. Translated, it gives CASSPPGTSGGTGELFF.

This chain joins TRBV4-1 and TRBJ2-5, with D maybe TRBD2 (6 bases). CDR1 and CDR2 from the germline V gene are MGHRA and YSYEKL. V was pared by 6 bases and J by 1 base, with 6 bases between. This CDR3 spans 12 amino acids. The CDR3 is CASRGGQETQYF. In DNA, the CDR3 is TGCGCCAGCAGGGGGGGCCAAGAGACCCAGTACTTC.

CDR3: CASSESWDTAYEQYF. CDR3 nucleotides: TGCGCCAGCAGTGAGTCTTGGGACACCGCCTACGAGCAGTACTTC. This rearrangement joins TRBV10-1 to TRBJ2-7, with D maybe TRBD1 (6 bases). CDR1 is WNHNN, CDR2 SYGVQD, per germline (reference sequence). V was clipped by 0 bases and J by 2 bases, with 11 bases between them. This CDR3 is built from 15 residues.

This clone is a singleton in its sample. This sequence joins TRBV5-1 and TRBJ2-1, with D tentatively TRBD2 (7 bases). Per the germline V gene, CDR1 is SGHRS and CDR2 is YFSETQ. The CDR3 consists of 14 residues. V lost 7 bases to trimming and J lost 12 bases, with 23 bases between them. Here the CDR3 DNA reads TGCGCCAGCGAATTGGCGGGGGCCCCATCGACGCAGTTCTTC. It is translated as CASELAGAPSTQFF.

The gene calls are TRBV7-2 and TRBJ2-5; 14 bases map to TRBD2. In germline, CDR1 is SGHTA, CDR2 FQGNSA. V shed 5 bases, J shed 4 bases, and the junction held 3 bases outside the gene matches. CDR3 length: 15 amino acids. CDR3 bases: TGTGCCAGCAGCGTGGGACTAGCGGGAGCAGAGACCCAGTACTTC. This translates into CASSVGLAGAETQYF.

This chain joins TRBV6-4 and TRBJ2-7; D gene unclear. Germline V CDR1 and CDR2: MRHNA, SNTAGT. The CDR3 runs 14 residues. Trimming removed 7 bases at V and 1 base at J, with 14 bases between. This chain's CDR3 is CASTPKRLSYEQYF. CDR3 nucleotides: TGTGCCAGCACTCCTAAGAGATTATCCTACGAGCAGTACTTC.

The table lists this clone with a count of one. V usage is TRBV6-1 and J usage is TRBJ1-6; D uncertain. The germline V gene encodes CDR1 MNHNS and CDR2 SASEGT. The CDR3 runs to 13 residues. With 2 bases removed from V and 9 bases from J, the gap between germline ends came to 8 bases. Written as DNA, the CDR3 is TGTGCCAGCAGTGAATTGAGAGGTTCACCCCTCCACTTT. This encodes CASSELRGSPLHF.

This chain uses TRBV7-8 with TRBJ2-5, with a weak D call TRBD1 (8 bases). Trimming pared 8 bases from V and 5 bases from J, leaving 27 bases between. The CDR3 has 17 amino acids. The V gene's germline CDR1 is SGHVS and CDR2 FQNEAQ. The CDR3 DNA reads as TGTGCCAGCGGAAGAGTGGGAAGAGACAGGGGAGGGGAGACCCAGTACTTC. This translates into CASGRVGRDRGGETQYF.

Here the CDR3 reads CASSQGPSGSVLETQYF. The CDR3 DNA reads as TGCGCCAGCAGCCAAGGGCCTAGCGGGAGTGTTTTGGAGACCCAGTACTTC. This chain connects TRBV4-1 to TRBJ2-5; 10 positions agree with TRBD2. Germline lookup yields CDR1 MGHRA and CDR2 YSYEKL. Trimming cost V 1 base and J 5 bases; bases outside gene matches: 10. CDR3 length: 17 residues.

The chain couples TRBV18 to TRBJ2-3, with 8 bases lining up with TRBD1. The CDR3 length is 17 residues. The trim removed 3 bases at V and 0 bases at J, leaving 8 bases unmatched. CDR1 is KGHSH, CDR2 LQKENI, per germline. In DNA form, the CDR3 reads TGTGCCAGCTCACCGAGTTCCGGACAGGGAAGCACAGATACGCAGTATTTT. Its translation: CASSPSSGQGSTDTQYF.

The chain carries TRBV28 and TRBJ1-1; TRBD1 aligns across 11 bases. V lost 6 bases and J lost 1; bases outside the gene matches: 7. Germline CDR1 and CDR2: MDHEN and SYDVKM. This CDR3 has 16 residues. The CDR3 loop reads CASSFGQGAGNTEAFF. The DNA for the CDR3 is TGTGCCAGCAGCTTCGGACAGGGGGCTGGGAACACTGAAGCTTTCTTT.

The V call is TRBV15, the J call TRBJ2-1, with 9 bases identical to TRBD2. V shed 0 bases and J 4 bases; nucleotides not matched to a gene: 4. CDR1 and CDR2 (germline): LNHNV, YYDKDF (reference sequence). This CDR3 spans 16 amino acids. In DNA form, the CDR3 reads TGTGCCACCAGCAGAGATCTGACTAGCGGTTACAATGAGCAGTTCTTC. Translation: CATSRDLTSGYNEQFF.

CDR3 protein: CASSLAYLASRRSNQPQHF. The CDR3 DNA follows: TGCGCCAGCAGCTTGGCTTATTTGGCGTCCAGGAGGAGCAATCAGCCCCAGCATTTT. This rearrangement joins TRBV5-1 to TRBJ1-5; unclear D gene. The length of the CDR3 is 19 residues. The germline V gene has CDR1 SGHRS and CDR2 YFSETQ. Trimming cost V 0 bases and J 1 base, with 20 bases left between them.

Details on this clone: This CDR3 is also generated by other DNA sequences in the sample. The CDR3 reads CASSYSRATNEKLFF. CDR3 nucleotide sequence: TGTGCCAGCAGTTACTCCCGTGCAACTAATGAAAAACTGTTTTTT. This rearrangement joins TRBV6-5 to TRBJ1-4; D not resolved. The length of the CDR3 is 15 residues. Trimming removed 0 bases at V and 0 bases at J, with 5 bases between. Germline-derived CDR1 and CDR2 are MNHEY and SVGAGI.